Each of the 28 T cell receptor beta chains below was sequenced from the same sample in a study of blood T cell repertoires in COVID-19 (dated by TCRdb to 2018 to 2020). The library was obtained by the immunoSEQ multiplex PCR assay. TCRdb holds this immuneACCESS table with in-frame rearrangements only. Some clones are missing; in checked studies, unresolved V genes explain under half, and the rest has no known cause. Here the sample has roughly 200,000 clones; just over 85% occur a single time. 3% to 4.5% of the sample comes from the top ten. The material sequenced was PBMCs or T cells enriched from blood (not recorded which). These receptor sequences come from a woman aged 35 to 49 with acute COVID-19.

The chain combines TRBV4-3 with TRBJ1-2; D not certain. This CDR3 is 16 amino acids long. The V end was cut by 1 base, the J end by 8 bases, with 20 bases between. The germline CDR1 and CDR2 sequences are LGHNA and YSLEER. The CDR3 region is CASSQGLVASPGGYTF. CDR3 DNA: TGCGCCAGCAGCCAAGGCCTGGTAGCCAGTCCGGGGGGCTACACCTTC.

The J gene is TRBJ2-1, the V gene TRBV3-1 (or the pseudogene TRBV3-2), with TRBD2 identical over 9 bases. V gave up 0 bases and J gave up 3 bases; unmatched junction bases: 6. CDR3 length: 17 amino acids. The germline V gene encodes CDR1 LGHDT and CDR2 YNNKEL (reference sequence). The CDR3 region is CASSQDRLAGRYNEQFF. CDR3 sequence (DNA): TGTGCCAGCAGCCAAGATCGTCTAGCGGGGCGCTACAATGAGCAGTTCTTC.

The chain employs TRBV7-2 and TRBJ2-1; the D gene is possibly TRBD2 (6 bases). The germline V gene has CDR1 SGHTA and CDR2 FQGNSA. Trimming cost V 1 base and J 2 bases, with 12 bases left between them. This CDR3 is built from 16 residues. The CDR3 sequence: CASSLVGRPTYNEQFF. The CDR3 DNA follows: TGTGCCAGCAGCTTAGTAGGGAGGCCCACCTACAATGAGCAGTTCTTC.

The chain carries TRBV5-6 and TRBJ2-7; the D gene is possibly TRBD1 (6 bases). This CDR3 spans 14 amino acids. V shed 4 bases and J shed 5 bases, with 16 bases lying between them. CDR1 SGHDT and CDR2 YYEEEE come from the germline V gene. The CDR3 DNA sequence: TGTGCCAGCAGCACTATTACAGGGTTCCACGAGCAGTACTTC. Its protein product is CASSTITGFHEQYF.

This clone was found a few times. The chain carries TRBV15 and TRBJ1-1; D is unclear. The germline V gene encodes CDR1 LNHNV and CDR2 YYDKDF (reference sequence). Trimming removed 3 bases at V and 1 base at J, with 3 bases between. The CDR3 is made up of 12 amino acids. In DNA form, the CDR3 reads TGTGCCACCAGCAGCGGGAACACTGAAGCTTTCTTT. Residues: CATSSGNTEAFF.

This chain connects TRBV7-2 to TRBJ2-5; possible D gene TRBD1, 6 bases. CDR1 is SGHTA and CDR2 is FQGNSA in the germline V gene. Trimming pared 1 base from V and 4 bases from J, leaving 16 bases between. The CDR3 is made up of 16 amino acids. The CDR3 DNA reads TGTGCCAGCAGCTTAGAGGGACACTCCATTCGAGAGACCCAGTACTTC. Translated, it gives CASSLEGHSIRETQYF.

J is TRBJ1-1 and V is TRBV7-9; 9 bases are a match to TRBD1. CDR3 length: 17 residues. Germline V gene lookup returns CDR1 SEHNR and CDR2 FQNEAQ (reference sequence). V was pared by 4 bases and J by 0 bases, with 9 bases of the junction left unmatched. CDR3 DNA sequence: TGTGCCAGCAGCTCGTCACAGGGGGCTCGGCTGAACACTGAAGCTTTCTTT. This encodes CASSSSQGARLNTEAFF.

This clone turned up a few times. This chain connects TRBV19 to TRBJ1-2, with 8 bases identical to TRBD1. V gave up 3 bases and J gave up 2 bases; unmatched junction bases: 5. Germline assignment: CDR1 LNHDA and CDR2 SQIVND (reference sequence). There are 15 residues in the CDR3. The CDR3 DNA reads TGTGCCAGTAGTATCGCACAGGGGGAAAACTATGGCTACACCTTC. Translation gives CASSIAQGENYGYTF.

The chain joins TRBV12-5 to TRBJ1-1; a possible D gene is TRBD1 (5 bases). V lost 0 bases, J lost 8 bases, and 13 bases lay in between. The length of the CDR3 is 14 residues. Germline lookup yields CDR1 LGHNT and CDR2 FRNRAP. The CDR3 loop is CASGLVYGGLEAFF. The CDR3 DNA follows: TGTGCTAGTGGTTTGGTGTACGGGGGTTTAGAAGCTTTCTTT. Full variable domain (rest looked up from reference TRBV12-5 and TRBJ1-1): DARVTQTPRHKVTEMGQEVTMRCQPILGHNTVFWYRQTMMQGLELLAYFRNRAPLDDSGMPKDRFSAEMPDATLATLKIQPSEPRDSAVYFCASGLVYGGLEAFFGQGTRLTVV.

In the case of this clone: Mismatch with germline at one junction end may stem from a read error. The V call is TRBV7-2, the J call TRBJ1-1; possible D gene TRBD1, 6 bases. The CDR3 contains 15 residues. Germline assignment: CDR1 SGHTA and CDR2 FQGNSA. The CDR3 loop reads CASSVAGTRNTEAFF. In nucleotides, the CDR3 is TGTGCCAGCAGCGTAGCCGGGACACGGAACACTGAAGCTTTCTTT.

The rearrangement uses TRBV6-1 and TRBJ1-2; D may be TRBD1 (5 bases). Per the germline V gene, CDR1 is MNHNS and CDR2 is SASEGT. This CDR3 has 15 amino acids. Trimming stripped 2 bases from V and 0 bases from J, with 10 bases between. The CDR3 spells CASSERRDSNYGYTF. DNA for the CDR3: TGTGCCAGCAGTGAACGGCGGGACTCTAACTATGGCTACACCTTC.

The CDR3 DNA follows: TGTGCCAGTAGTTCGGGGTGGGACACTGAAGCTTTCTTT. Encoded protein: CASSSGWDTEAFF. The V and J genes are TRBV19 and TRBJ1-1; D not certain. The CDR3 length is 13 residues. The germline gives CDR1 LNHDA, CDR2 SQIVND (reference sequence). Deletions cut 5 bases from V and 3 bases from J, with 10 bases between.

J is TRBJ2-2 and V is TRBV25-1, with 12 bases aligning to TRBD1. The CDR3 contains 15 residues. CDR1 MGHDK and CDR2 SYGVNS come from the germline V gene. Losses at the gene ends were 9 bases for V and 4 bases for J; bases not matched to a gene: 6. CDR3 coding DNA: TGTGCCAGTCGGGACAGGGGGCGCGCCACCGGGGAGCTGTTTTTT. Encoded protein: CASRDRGRATGELFF.

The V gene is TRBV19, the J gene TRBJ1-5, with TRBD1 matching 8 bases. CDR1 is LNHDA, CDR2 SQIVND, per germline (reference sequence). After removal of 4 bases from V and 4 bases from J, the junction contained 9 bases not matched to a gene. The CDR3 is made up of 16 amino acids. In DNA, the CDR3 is TGTGCCAGTAGTACGGAGACAGGGGCACCTAATCAGCCCCAGCATTTT. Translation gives CASSTETGAPNQPQHF. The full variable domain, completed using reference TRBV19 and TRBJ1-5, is DGGITQSPKYLFRKEGQNVTLSCEQNLNHDAMYWYRQDPGQGLRLIYYSQIVNDFQKGDIAEGYSVSREKKESFPLTVTSAQKNPTAFYLCASSTETGAPNQPQHFGDGTRLSIL.

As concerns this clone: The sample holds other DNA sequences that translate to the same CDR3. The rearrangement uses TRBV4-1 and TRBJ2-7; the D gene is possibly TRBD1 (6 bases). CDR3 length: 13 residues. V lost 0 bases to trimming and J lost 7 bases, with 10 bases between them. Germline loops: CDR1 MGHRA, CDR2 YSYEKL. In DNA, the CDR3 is TGCGCCAGCAGCCAAGATAAGGGGGATGAGCAGTACGTC. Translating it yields CASSQDKGDEQYV.

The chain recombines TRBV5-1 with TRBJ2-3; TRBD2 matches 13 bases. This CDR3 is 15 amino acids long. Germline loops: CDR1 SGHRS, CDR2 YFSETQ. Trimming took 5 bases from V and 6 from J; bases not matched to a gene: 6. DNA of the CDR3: TGCGCCAGCAGGCCGGGACTAGCGGGGTCGGATACGCAGTATTTT. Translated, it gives CASRPGLAGSDTQYF.

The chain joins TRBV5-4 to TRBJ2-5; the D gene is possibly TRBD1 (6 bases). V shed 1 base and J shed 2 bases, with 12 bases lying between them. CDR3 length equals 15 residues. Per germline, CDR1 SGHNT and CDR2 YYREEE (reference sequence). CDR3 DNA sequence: TGTGCCAGCAGCTTGTTGGGGGCTCTTCAAGAGACCCAGTACTTC. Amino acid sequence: CASSLLGALQETQYF.

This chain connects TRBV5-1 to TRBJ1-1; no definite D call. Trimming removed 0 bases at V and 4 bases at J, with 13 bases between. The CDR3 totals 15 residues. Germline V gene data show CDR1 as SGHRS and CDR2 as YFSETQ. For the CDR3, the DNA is TGCGCCAGCAGCTTGGGAAGGGTGGGGAGCACTGAAGCTTTCTTT. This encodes CASSLGRVGSTEAFF.

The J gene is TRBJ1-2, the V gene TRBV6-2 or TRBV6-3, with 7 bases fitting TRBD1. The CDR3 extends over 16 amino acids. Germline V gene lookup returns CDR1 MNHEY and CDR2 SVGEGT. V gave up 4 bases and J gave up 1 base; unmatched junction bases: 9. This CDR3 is CASSFYGTEYNYGYTF. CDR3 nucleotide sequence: TGTGCCAGCAGTTTTTATGGGACAGAGTATAACTATGGCTACACCTTC.

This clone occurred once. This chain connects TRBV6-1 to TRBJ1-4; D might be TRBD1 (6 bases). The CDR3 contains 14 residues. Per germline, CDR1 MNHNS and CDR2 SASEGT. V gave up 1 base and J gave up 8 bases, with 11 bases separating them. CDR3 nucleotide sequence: TGTGCCAGCAGTGAAGTCAGGGGAAGCGAAAAACTGTTTTTT. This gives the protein CASSEVRGSEKLFF.

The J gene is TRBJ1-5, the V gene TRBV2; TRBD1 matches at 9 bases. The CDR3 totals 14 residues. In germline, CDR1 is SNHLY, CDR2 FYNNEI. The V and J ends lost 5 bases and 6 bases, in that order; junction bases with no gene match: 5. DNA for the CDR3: TGTGCCAGCAGTCGGACAGGGGTGATTCAGCCCCAGCATTTT. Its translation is CASSRTGVIQPQHF.

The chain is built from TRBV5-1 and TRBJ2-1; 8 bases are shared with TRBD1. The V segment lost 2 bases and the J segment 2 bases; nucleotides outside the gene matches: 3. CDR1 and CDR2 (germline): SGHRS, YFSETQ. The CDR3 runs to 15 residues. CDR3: CASSFDRGPYNEQFF. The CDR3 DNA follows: TGCGCCAGCAGCTTCGACAGGGGTCCCTACAATGAGCAGTTCTTC.

The CDR3 protein is CASSPRTNEKLFF. The CDR3 DNA follows: TGTGCCAGCAGCCCCCGGACTAATGAAAAACTGTTTTTT. The V call is TRBV7-6, the J call TRBJ1-4; D unresolved. The CDR3 has 13 amino acids. CDR1 is SGHVS and CDR2 is FNYEAQ in the germline V gene. V lost 5 bases and J lost 2, with 6 bases in between.

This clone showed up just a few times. CDR3 bases: TGCGCCAGCAGCCTGTGGACTAGCAGCTCCTACAATGAGCAGTTCTTC. Its translation is CASSLWTSSSYNEQFF. This rearrangement joins TRBV4-3 to TRBJ2-1; the match to TRBD2 covers 8 bases. After removal of 4 bases from V and 0 bases from J, the junction contained 5 bases not matched to a gene. CDR1 is LGHNA and CDR2 is YSLEER in the germline V gene. The CDR3 covers 16 residues.

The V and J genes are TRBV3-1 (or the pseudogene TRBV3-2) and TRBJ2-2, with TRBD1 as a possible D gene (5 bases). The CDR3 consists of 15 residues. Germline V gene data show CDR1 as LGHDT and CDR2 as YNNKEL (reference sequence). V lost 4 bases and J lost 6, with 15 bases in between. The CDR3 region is CASSPFLQVSGELFF. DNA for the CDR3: TGTGCCAGCAGCCCCTTTTTACAGGTTTCCGGGGAGCTGTTTTTT.

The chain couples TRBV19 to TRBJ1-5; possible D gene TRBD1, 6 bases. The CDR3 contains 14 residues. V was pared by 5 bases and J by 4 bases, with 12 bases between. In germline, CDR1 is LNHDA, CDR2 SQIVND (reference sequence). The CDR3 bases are TGTGCCAGTAGTCCGAGGGGGTTAAATCAGCCCCAGCATTTT. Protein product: CASSPRGLNQPQHF.

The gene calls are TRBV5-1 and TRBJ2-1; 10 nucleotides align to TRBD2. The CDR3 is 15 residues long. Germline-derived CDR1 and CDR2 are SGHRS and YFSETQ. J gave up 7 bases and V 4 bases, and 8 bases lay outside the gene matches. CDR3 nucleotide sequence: TGCGCCAGCAGCCAAGCGGGGGGGCTGAATAATGAGCAGTTCTTC. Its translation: CASSQAGGLNNEQFF.

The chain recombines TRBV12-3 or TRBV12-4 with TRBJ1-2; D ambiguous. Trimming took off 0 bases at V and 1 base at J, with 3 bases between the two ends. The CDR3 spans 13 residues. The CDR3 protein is CASSLAGNYGYTF. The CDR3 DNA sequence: TGTGCCAGCAGTTTAGCCGGTAACTATGGCTACACCTTC.